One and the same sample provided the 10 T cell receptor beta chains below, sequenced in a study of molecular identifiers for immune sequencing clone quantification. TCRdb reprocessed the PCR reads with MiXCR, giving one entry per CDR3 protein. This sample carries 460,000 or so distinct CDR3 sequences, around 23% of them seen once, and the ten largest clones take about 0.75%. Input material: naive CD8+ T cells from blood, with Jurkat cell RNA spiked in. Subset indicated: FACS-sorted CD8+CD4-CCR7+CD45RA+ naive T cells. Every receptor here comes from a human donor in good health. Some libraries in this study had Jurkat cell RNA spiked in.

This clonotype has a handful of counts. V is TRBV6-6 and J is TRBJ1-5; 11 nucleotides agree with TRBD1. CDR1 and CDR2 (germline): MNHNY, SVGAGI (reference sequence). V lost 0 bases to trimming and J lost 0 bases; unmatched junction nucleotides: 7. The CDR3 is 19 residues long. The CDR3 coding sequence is TGTGCCAGCAGTTACTCGACGGGGACAGGGGGTTATAGCAATCAGCCCCAGCATTTT. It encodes CASSYSTGTGGYSNQPQHF.

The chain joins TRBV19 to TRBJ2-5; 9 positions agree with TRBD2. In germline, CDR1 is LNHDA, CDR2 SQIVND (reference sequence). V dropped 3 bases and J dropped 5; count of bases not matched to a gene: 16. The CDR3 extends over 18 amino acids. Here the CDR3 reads CASSMSLYLAGRGETQYF. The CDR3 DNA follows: TGTGCCAGTAGTATGTCATTGTATCTAGCGGGGAGGGGCGAGACCCAGTACTTC.

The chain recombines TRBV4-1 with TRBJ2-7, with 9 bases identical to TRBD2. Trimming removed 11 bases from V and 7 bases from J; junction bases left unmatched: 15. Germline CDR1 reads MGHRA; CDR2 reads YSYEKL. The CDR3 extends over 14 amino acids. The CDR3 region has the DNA TGCGCCCGCCGCCCCGCGCGGCTAGCGGGGGAGCAGTACTTC. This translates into CARRPARLAGEQYF.

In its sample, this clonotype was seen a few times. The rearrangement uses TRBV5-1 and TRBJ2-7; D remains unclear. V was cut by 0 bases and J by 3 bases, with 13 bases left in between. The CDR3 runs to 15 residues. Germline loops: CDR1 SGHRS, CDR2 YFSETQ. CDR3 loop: CASSLVQAKNYEQYF. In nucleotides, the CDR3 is TGCGCCAGCAGCTTGGTCCAGGCCAAAAACTACGAGCAGTACTTC.

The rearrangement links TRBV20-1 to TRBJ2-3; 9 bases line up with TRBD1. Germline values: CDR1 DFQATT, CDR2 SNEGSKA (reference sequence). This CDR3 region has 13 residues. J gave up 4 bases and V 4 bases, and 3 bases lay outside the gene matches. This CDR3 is CSATGQGADTQYF. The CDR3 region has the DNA TGCAGTGCTACGGGACAGGGAGCAGATACGCAGTATTTT.

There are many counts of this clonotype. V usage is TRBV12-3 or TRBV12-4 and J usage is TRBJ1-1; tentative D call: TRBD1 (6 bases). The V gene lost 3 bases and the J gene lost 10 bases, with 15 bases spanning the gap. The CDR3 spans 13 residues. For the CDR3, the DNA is TGTGCCAGCAGTTTGGTGACAGGTGGAGGAGCTTTCTTT. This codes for CASSLVTGGGAFF.

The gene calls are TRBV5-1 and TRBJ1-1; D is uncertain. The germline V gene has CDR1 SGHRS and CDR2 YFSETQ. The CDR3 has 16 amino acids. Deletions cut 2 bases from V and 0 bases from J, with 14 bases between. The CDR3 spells CASSLASGVMNTEAFF. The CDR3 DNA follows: TGCGCCAGCAGCTTAGCTTCGGGTGTCATGAACACTGAAGCTTTCTTT.

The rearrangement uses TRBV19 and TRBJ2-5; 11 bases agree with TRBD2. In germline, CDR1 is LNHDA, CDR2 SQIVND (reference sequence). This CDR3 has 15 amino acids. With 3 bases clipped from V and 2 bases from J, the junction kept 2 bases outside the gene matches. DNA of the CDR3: TGTGCCAGTAGTATCACTAGCGGGGGTCAAGAGACCCAGTACTTC. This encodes CASSITSGGQETQYF. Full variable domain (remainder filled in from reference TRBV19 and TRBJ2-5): DGGITQSPKYLFRKEGQNVTLSCEQNLNHDAMYWYRQDPGQGLRLIYYSQIVNDFQKGDIAEGYSVSREKKESFPLTVTSAQKNPTAFYLCASSITSGGQETQYFGPGTRLLVL.

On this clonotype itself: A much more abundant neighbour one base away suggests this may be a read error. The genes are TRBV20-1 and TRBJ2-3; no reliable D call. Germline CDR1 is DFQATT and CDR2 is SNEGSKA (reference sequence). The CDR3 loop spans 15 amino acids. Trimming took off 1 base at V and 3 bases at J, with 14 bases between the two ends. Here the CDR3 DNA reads TGCAGTGCTAGAGGTGCCCGAATAGGGACAGATACGCAGTATTTT. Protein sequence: CSARGARIGTDTQYF.

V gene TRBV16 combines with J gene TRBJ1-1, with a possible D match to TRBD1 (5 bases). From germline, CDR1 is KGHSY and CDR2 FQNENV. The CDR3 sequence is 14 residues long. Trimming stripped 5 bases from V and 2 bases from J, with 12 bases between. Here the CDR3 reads CASSRGLVNTEAFF. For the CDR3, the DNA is TGTGCCAGCAGCAGGGGACTGGTCAACACTGAAGCTTTCTTT.